This T cell receptor (beta chain) emerged from a study of blood T cell repertoires in COVID-19. Study information: Sites in the United States, Italy and Spain provided acute and convalescent COVID-19 samples.

In the authors' methods: Counts of nucleated cells, estimated from reference gene primer amplification, were obtained. Measured with immunoSEQ multiplex PCR; TCRdb has only the in-frame clones, and not every one. That table is the source of V, J and clone size, and D and trimming were worked out from the DNA. The sample comprises roughly 200,000 clones, approximately 90% of which are singletons, and 0.8% to 1% rests with the top ten. After removal of 7 bases from V and 2 bases from J, the junction contained 9 bases not matched to a gene. There are 15 residues in the CDR3. CDR1 SGHNT and CDR2 YYREEE come from the germline V gene (reference sequence).

The TCR originated in a young woman who had recovered from COVID-19. The sample taken for sequencing was peripheral blood. This chain uses TRBV5-4 with TRBJ2-3; TRBD1 matches 8 bases. The CDR3 here is CASQDRARATDTQYF. The CDR3, as DNA: TGTGCCAGCCAGGACAGGGCCAGGGCCACAGATACGCAGTATTTT.